This record looks at one T cell receptor (beta chain) sequence and its context. Its matching antigen is unknown. Clones were read by immunoSEQ multiplex PCR, and TCRdb kept only the in-frame ones, dropping some. Of under 300,000 clones listed, around 87% are singletons. The data are from a study of cytomegalovirus exposure and HLA in healthy donors. Regarding the study as a whole: Most TCRs appeared rarely, but some public TCRs recurred in many donors. Among the CMV-associated chains, three were confirmed in vitro as specific for CMV antigens.

V lost 4 bases, J lost 1 base, and 10 bases lay in between. Per germline, CDR1 SGHVS and CDR2 FNYEAQ. This CDR3 comprises 14 residues. Sequencing was carried out using PBMCs. The chain uses TRBV7-6 and TRBJ2-5, with a possible D match to TRBD1 (6 bases). This clonotype was obtained from a young woman in good health and CMV-seronegative. The DNA for the CDR3 is TGTGCCAGCAGCTCGGACAGCAGCCAAGAGACCCAGTACTTC. Translated: CASSSDSSQETQYF.